A single sample gave rise to the 19 T cell receptor beta chains below, sequenced in a study of T-cell reconstitution after alpha-beta-depleted transplantation in children. The library targeted TCRbeta and was prepared with unique molecular identifiers. Via MiXCR, TCRdb re-called the PCR reads, giving one row per CDR3 protein. The table lists around 250,000 distinct CDR3 sequences, less than 9% of them singletons. Sequenced here: PBMCs, mostly from graft donor cells, sampled 180 days after TCRalphabeta/CD19-depleted stem cell transplant. The receptors here all came from a male patient under 18 who had a stem cell transplant for acute lymphoblastic leukemia, so the T cells may come from the graft donor.

The sample holds many counts of this clonotype. This chain joins TRBV10-3 and TRBJ2-1; 10 bases agree with TRBD2. In germline, CDR1 is ENHRY, CDR2 SYGVKD. The CDR3 runs 16 residues. The V gene end was trimmed by 11 bases and the J gene end by 7 bases; junction bases not matched to a gene: 17. In DNA form, the CDR3 reads TGTGCCCCCCCAAGTGAGCTAGCGGGAGCAGGGAATGAGCAGTTCTTC. Amino acid sequence: CAPPSELAGAGNEQFF.

This clonotype was counted ten times or more. With a much larger clone just one base away, this may be a read error. The chain joins TRBV28 to TRBJ2-2, with D unresolved. Trimming removed 10 bases at V and 4 bases at J, with 13 bases between. The CDR3 runs to 13 residues. CDR1 is MDHEN and CDR2 is SYDVKM in the germline V gene. The CDR3 loop is CATRLGRTGELFF. The CDR3 nucleotides are TGTGCCACCAGGTTGGGTCGCACCGGGGAGCTGTTTTTT.

This rearrangement joins TRBV10-3 to TRBJ2-7; tentative D call: TRBD1 (6 bases). The CDR3 runs 15 residues. Germline V gives CDR1 ENHRY, CDR2 SYGVKD. Trimming removed 11 bases from V and 0 bases from J, with 20 bases in between. The CDR3: CAAQGTYSSSYEQYF. CDR3 in DNA: TGTGCCGCCCAAGGGACATACTCTAGCTCCTACGAGCAGTACTTC.

The chain couples TRBV6-5 to TRBJ2-2; 12 positions match TRBD2. The CDR3 loop spans 16 amino acids. Germline V CDR1 and CDR2: MNHEY, SVGAGI. J gave up 3 bases and V 4 bases, and 3 bases lay outside the gene matches. CDR3 loop: CASSFLAGGYTGELFF. The CDR3 nucleotides read TGTGCCAGCAGTTTCCTAGCGGGGGGGTACACCGGGGAGCTGTTTTTT.

The sample holds many counts of this clonotype. The gene calls are TRBV18 and TRBJ2-1; D is unresolved. Germline CDR1 and CDR2: KGHSH and LQKENI. Trimming pared 1 base from V and 5 bases from J, leaving 12 bases between. The CDR3 has 15 residues. CDR3 sequence: CASSPQAQPNNEQFF. DNA for the CDR3: TGTGCCAGCTCACCACAAGCCCAACCTAACAATGAGCAGTTCTTC.

This clonotype was recorded at least ten times. The chain carries TRBV29-1 and TRBJ2-5; the D call may be TRBD1 or TRBD2 (6 bases each). V lost 1 base, J lost 4 bases, and 10 bases lay in between. Germline V CDR1 and CDR2: SQVTM, ANQGSEA. The CDR3 has 13 residues. For the CDR3, the DNA is TGCAGCGTTGAAGGGGGGGCGCGAGAGACCCAGTACTTC. Translated: CSVEGGARETQYF.

The chain links TRBV7-3 to TRBJ1-2, with 9 bases identical to TRBD1. Germline trimming cut 4 bases from V and 4 bases from J; bases unmatched to any gene: 7. This CDR3 comprises 15 residues. Germline loops: CDR1 SGHTA, CDR2 FQGTGA. The CDR3 loop reads CASSYHRDRVYGYTF. The CDR3 DNA follows: TGTGCCAGCAGCTACCACCGGGACAGGGTCTATGGCTACACCTTC. The full variable domain, in which reference TRBV7-3 and TRBJ1-2 provide the parts outside the CDR3, is GAGVSQTPSNKVTEKGKYVELRCDPISGHTALYWYRQSLGQGPEFLIYFQGTGAADDSGLPNDRFFAVRPEGSVSTLKIQRTERGDSAVYLCASSYHRDRVYGYTFGSGTRLTVV.

This clonotype was found a few times. The rearrangement uses TRBV12-3 or TRBV12-4 and TRBJ1-4, with 7 bases aligning to TRBD1. Trimming cost V 6 bases and J 11 bases; bases outside gene matches: 12. CDR3 length: 14 residues. CDR3 amino acids: CASSQQGTAEKLFF. CDR3 in DNA: TGTGCCAGCAGCCAACAAGGGACAGCTGAGAAACTGTTTTTT.

This clonotype was seen repeatedly, ten times or more. The chain joins TRBV6-2 or TRBV6-3 to TRBJ2-3; D is ambiguous. This CDR3 is 12 amino acids long. The V end lost 0 bases, the J end lost 9 bases, and 7 bases lay between the germline ends. Germline V lookup: CDR1 MNHEY, CDR2 SVGEGT. CDR3 loop: CASSYSTITQYF. Here the CDR3 DNA reads TGTGCCAGCAGTTACTCGACAATCACGCAGTATTTT.

This clonotype was seen repeatedly, ten times or more. V is TRBV22-1 and J is TRBJ2-7; the table names TRBD1, a call not compared with the DNA. TRBV22-1 is tagged as a pseudogene. There are 11 residues in the CDR3. The CDR3 sequence is CPGSDRVEQYF. The DNA for the CDR3 is TGTCCTGGGAGCGACAGGGTCGAGCAGTACTTC.

This clonotype was observed many times. J is TRBJ1-2 and V is TRBV7-6, with D perhaps matching TRBD1 (6 bases). The germline V and J ends were trimmed by 1 base and 8 bases, with 17 bases remaining between them. This CDR3 has 15 amino acids. Germline V gene sequence: CDR1 SGHVS, CDR2 FNYEAQ. The CDR3 loop reads CASSLGPTDSGGYTF. The CDR3 DNA sequence: TGTGCCAGCAGCTTAGGCCCCACGGACAGTGGGGGCTACACCTTC.

This clonotype was observed many times. Written as DNA, the CDR3 is TGTGCCAGCAGTCCAGCGGGACAGGGACACGAGCAGTACTTC. Translating it yields CASSPAGQGHEQYF. The chain couples TRBV12-3 or TRBV12-4 to TRBJ2-7, with 9 nucleotides matching TRBD1. The J segment lost 5 bases and the V segment lost 5 bases, leaving 7 bases of the junction unmatched. The length of the CDR3 is 14 residues.

This clonotype was detected ten times or more. The chain has TRBV24-1 and TRBJ2-7; unclear D gene. Deletions cut 3 bases from V and 11 bases from J, with 10 bases between. CDR3 length: 11 amino acids. CDR1 and CDR2 from the germline V gene are KGHDR and SFDVKD. CDR3 DNA: TGTGCCACCAGTGATGGACCAAAGGAGTACTTC. Protein: CATSDGPKEYF.

In its sample, this clonotype was seen many times. The chain employs TRBV5-1 and TRBJ2-7, with D uncertain. The CDR3 is 14 amino acids. Trimming removed 0 bases from V and 0 bases from J, with 7 bases in between. Per germline, CDR1 SGHRS and CDR2 YFSETQ. CDR3 sequence: CASSLVDPSYEQYF. CDR3 DNA sequence: TGCGCCAGCAGCTTGGTGGACCCCTCCTACGAGCAGTACTTC. The full variable domain, in which reference TRBV5-1 and TRBJ2-7 provide the parts outside the CDR3, is KAGVTQTPRYLIKTRGQQVTLSCSPISGHRSVSWYQQTPGQGLQFLFEYFSETQRNKGNFPGRFSGRQFSNSRSEMNVSTLELGDSALYLCASSLVDPSYEQYFGPGTRLTVT.

The sample holds many counts of this clonotype. The chain links TRBV20-1 to TRBJ2-2, with D possibly TRBD1 on 6 matching bases. Germline assignment: CDR1 DFQATT and CDR2 SNEGSKA (reference sequence). The CDR3 runs 16 residues. V lost 0 bases and J lost 3, with 14 bases in between. CDR3 sequence: CSARDRARQDTGELFF. The CDR3 DNA sequence: TGCAGTGCTAGAGATAGGGCTAGACAGGACACCGGGGAGCTGTTTTTT.

This clonotype has a count of ten or more. The J gene is TRBJ2-2, the V gene TRBV11-2; TRBD2 is a possible D gene (7 bases). The V gene's germline CDR1 is SGHAT and CDR2 FQNNGV. V lost 5 bases to trimming and J lost 5 bases, with 15 bases between them. CDR3 length: 15 amino acids. The CDR3: CASSDRGRGTGELFF. The CDR3 nucleotides read TGTGCCAGCAGCGATCGAGGGAGGGGGACCGGGGAGCTGTTTTTT. Together with reference TRBV11-2 and TRBJ2-2, the CDR3 gives the full variable domain: EAGVAQSPRYKIIEKRQSVAFWCNPISGHATLYWYQQILGQGPKLLIQFQNNGVVDDSQLPKDRFSAERLKGVDSTLKIQPAKLEDSAVYLCASSDRGRGTGELFFGEGSRLTVL.

This clonotype was counted between two and nine times. The chain couples TRBV6-2 or TRBV6-3 to TRBJ2-5, with a weak D call TRBD2 (5 bases). The germline V and J ends were trimmed by 5 bases and 5 bases, with 15 bases remaining between them. The CDR3 runs 14 residues. CDR1 and CDR2 from the germline V gene are MNHEY and SVGEGT. The CDR3 is CASSPPWRRETQYF. In DNA, the CDR3 is TGTGCCAGCAGTCCCCCATGGAGGCGCGAGACCCAGTACTTC.

This clonotype appeared many times. The chain carries TRBV12-3 or TRBV12-4 and TRBJ2-3; D is perhaps TRBD1 or TRBD2 (5 bases each). This CDR3 has 12 residues. V dropped 6 bases and J dropped 10 bases, with 14 bases sitting between them. The CDR3 region has the DNA TGTGCCAGCAGGAGGGACGGATGGGCGCAGTATTTT. Translation gives CASRRDGWAQYF.

Many counts were recorded for this clonotype. The gene calls are TRBV4-3 and TRBJ2-2; the D call may be TRBD1 or TRBD2 (5 bases each). V lost 0 bases, J lost 2 bases, and 16 bases lay in between. Germline CDR1 and CDR2: LGHNA and YSLEER. The CDR3 has 18 residues. CDR3 protein: CASSQDLTGDGNTGELFF. The DNA of the CDR3 is TGCGCCAGCAGCCAAGATCTGACTGGGGACGGCAACACCGGGGAGCTGTTTTTT.